This TCR beta chain was profiled in a study of shared clonotypes between healthy human individuals. Assay execution took place at the deep level. Genomic DNA of each subset was evenly split across several immunoSEQ plates. Only in-frame clones appear in the TCRdb table, and some are missing; sequencing was by immunoSEQ multiplex PCR. The table has approximately 640,000 clones, 90% seen once. V shed 6 bases and J shed 8 bases, with 19 bases lying between them. Germline V gives CDR1 MDHEN, CDR2 SYDVKM. The CDR3 is made up of 15 amino acids. The chain combines TRBV28 with TRBJ2-2, with a weak D call TRBD2 (6 bases). Sequencing used memory CD8+ T cells from PBMCs. Indicated subset: CD45RO+ cells pooled with CCR7-negative TemRA cells. The TCR sequence derives from a man aged 18 to 30 in good health. Some clones in this sample may be carry-over from other donors' samples. CDR3 nucleotide sequence: TGTGCCAGCAGCGGCGGGACCTCCCTCCTAGGGGAGCTGTTTTTT. Translated, it gives CASSGGTSLLGELFF.